The 25 T cell receptor beta chains below come from one sample, sequenced in a study of T-cell memory formation after mild COVID-19. TCRdb itself ran the 5' RACE reads through MiXCR, one entry per CDR3 protein. Found here are about 340,000 distinct CDR3 sequences, 20% to 25% of them singletons; the top ten hold around a fifth. The sample consisted of PBMCs or a T cell subset sorted from them (not recorded which). Source of these receptors: a man younger than 30 who had mild COVID-19 (a few samples of this study predate the infection). Cell type and time point are not known.

In its sample, this clonotype was seen many times. The chain recombines TRBV9 with TRBJ2-5, with D possibly called TRBD1 or TRBD2 (5 bases each). Germline V gene data show CDR1 as SGDLS and CDR2 as YYNGEE. Trimming took 0 bases from V and 4 from J, leaving 7 bases between them. CDR3 size: 13 residues. The CDR3 nucleotides are TGTGCCAGCAGCGTAGTTGGGGGAGAGACCCAGTACTTC. Residues: CASSVVGGETQYF.

In this sample, this clonotype turned up a few times. The genes are TRBV7-3 and TRBJ2-2; the match to TRBD2 covers 10 bases. This CDR3 contains 18 residues. Per the germline V gene, CDR1 is SGHTA and CDR2 is FQGTGA. With V trimmed by 0 bases and J by 5 bases, 9 bases remained unmatched. Here the CDR3 DNA reads TGTGCCAGCAGCTTAACCGGTAGCGGGGGGCTCCCTACCGGGGAGCTGTTTTTT. Translating gives CASSLTGSGGLPTGELFF.

The V call is TRBV5-1, the J call TRBJ2-5; a weak D match, TRBD1 (8 bases). This CDR3 spans 14 amino acids. Trimming took off 4 bases at V and 5 bases at J, with 15 bases between the two ends. The germline V gene encodes CDR1 SGHRS and CDR2 YFSETQ. Here the CDR3 DNA reads TGCGCCAGCAGCACCGGACAGGGAGGGGAGACCCAGTACTTC. It specifies CASSTGQGGETQYF.

This rearrangement joins TRBV20-1 to TRBJ2-7; D is unclear. Trimming cost V 0 bases and J 3 bases, with 9 bases left between them. Germline V gene data show CDR1 as DFQATT and CDR2 as SNEGSKA (reference sequence). CDR3 length equals 13 residues. CDR3 in amino acids: CSARDASYYEQYF. Here the CDR3 DNA reads TGCAGTGCTAGAGATGCGAGCTACTACGAGCAGTACTTC.

The chain has TRBV15 and TRBJ1-2; TRBD1 agrees at 7 bases. Trimming removed 3 bases from V and 4 bases from J; junction bases left unmatched: 2. The germline V gene encodes CDR1 LNHNV and CDR2 YYDKDF (reference sequence). This CDR3 contains 13 residues. CDR3 sequence: CATSRGQTYGYTF. CDR3 nucleotide sequence: TGTGCCACCAGCAGGGGACAGACCTATGGCTACACCTTC.

This clonotype was found a few times. The chain recombines TRBV7-2 with TRBJ1-2; TRBD1 matches at 10 bases. V shed 4 bases and J 6 bases; nucleotides not matched to a gene: 5. Per germline, CDR1 SGHTA and CDR2 FQGNSA. The CDR3 consists of 14 residues. The CDR3 coding sequence is TGTGCCAGCAGCTGGGCGGGACAGGGGAATGGCTACACCTTC. Protein: CASSWAGQGNGYTF.

The rearrangement uses TRBV7-2 and TRBJ2-2; D uncertain. Trimming shortened V by 5 bases and J by 6 bases, and 10 bases separated the two germline ends. This CDR3 contains 13 residues. CDR1 and CDR2 from the germline V gene are SGHTA and FQGNSA. CDR3 region: CASSVGRSGELFF. The CDR3 coding sequence is TGTGCCAGCAGCGTAGGTCGTTCCGGGGAGCTGTTTTTT.

The chain carries TRBV27 and TRBJ1-1, with 7 nucleotides matching TRBD1. Germline V CDR1 and CDR2: MNHEY, SMNVEV (reference sequence). CDR3 length: 15 amino acids. V shed 4 bases, J shed 0 bases, and the junction held 5 bases outside the gene matches. The CDR3 here is CASSSWTGMNTEAFF. For the CDR3, the DNA is TGTGCCAGCAGTTCATGGACAGGAATGAACACTGAAGCTTTCTTT.

The CDR3 reads CASSLAGGTVKETQYF. The CDR3 DNA reads as TGTGCCAGCAGCTTAGCGGGGGGGACAGTCAAAGAGACCCAGTACTTC. The J gene is TRBJ2-5, the V gene TRBV7-2; D tentatively reads TRBD1 or TRBD2 (7 bases each). The germline gives CDR1 SGHTA, CDR2 FQGNSA. This CDR3 region has 16 residues. V lost 0 bases and J lost 3, with 14 bases in between.

Comment on this clonotype: It may be a read error: a sequence one base away is much more abundant. The V and J genes are TRBV7-2 and TRBJ2-1, with 9 bases lining up with TRBD1. CDR1 SGHTA and CDR2 FQGNSA come from the germline V gene. The junction had 11 bases not matched to a gene; V was cut back by 4 bases and J by 7 bases. The CDR3 length is 16 residues. The CDR3 region is CASSSRQGGGLNEQFF. The CDR3 DNA is TGTGCCAGCAGCTCCAGACAGGGGGGAGGATTAAATGAGCAGTTCTTC.

There are a few counts of this clonotype. V is TRBV4-1 and J is TRBJ2-3; perhaps TRBD2 as D (5 bases). Trimming took 4 bases from V and 7 from J, leaving 24 bases between them. The CDR3 length is 17 residues. The germline gives CDR1 MGHRA, CDR2 YSYEKL. The CDR3 reads CASSREPLESHSNTQYF. In nucleotides, the CDR3 is TGCGCCAGCAGCCGGGAGCCTCTCGAATCCCACTCTAATACGCAGTATTTT.

This clonotype was recorded at least ten times. J is TRBJ1-1 and V is TRBV5-1, with a weak D call TRBD1 (6 bases). Between the trimmed V and J ends, which lost 0 bases and 1 base, there was a span of 7 bases. The CDR3 has 14 residues. CDR1 and CDR2 (germline): SGHRS, YFSETQ. The CDR3 nucleotides are TGCGCCAGCAGCTTGGTCAGGGGGAACACTGAAGCTTTCTTT. It specifies CASSLVRGNTEAFF.

The chain recombines TRBV10-3 with TRBJ2-7, with D possibly matching TRBD1 (6 bases). Trimming took off 0 bases at V and 3 bases at J, with 6 bases between the two ends. From germline, CDR1 is ENHRY and CDR2 SYGVKD. CDR3 length: 13 amino acids. The CDR3 protein is CAISESGGYEQYV. CDR3 sequence (DNA): TGTGCCATCAGTGAGTCAGGGGGCTACGAGCAGTACGTC.

This clonotype was seen a handful of times. This chain joins TRBV5-4 and TRBJ2-5; possibly TRBD2 for D (5 bases). The CDR3 is 16 amino acids. The germline V gene has CDR1 SGHNT and CDR2 YYREEE (reference sequence). V lost 1 base and J lost 2, with 15 bases in between. CDR3 bases: TGTGCCAGCAGCTTGAGTGTTATAGCGCCTCAAGAGACCCAGTACTTC. The encoded protein is CASSLSVIAPQETQYF.

This clonotype was seen a few times. The chain has TRBV12-3 or TRBV12-4 and TRBJ1-1; 8 bases map to TRBD1. The CDR3 is made up of 16 amino acids. J gave up 4 bases and V 3 bases, and 10 bases lay outside the gene matches. CDR3 sequence (DNA): TGTGCCAGCAGTTTTTTGTTGGGACAGGAGTCCACTGAAGCTTTCTTT. It encodes CASSFLLGQESTEAFF.

In DNA form, the CDR3 reads TGTGCCAGCTCACGATCGGGACCTCAGGAGGAGCAGTTCTTC. Residues: CASSRSGPQEEQFF. The J gene is TRBJ2-1, the V gene TRBV18; TRBD1 or TRBD2 may be the D gene (5 bases each). V lost 4 bases and J 10 bases, leaving 17 bases between the germline ends. The germline V gene encodes CDR1 KGHSH and CDR2 LQKENI. The CDR3 length is 14 residues.

The chain uses TRBV20-1 and TRBJ2-7, with 9 bases identical to TRBD2. Germline CDR1 reads DFQATT; CDR2 reads SNEGSKA (reference sequence). The CDR3 spans 14 residues. The J segment lost 7 bases and the V segment lost 4 bases, leaving 11 bases of the junction unmatched. The DNA of the CDR3 is TGCAGTGCTACGGTAAAGGGACTAGCAGGGGAGCAGTACTTC. Its protein product is CSATVKGLAGEQYF.

This chain uses TRBV10-3 with TRBJ2-5; 7 bases are shared with TRBD2. Germline trimming cut 2 bases from V and 3 bases from J; bases unmatched to any gene: 3. CDR1 and CDR2 (germline): ENHRY, SYGVKD. The CDR3 is made up of 14 amino acids. This chain's CDR3 is CAISERGVEETQYF. In nucleotides, the CDR3 is TGTGCCATCAGTGAGCGGGGGGTCGAAGAGACCCAGTACTTC.

There are a few counts of this clonotype. The chain combines TRBV29-1 with TRBJ1-1; 8 bases fit TRBD1. V trimming: 7 bases; J trimming: 4 bases; junction bases outside the gene matches: 5. The CDR3 is 12 residues long. The germline CDR1 and CDR2 sequences are SQVTM and ANQGSEA. The CDR3 is CSADREVTEAFF. CDR3 sequence (DNA): TGCAGCGCGGACAGGGAGGTCACTGAAGCTTTCTTT.

This chain uses TRBV7-9 with TRBJ2-1; no reliable D call. This CDR3 region has 14 residues. Germline V lookup: CDR1 SEHNR, CDR2 FQNEAQ (reference sequence). The V and J ends lost 4 bases and 2 bases respectively, with 9 bases between them. This CDR3 reads CASSSSTAYNEQFF. The CDR3 DNA reads as TGTGCCAGCAGCTCCTCGACTGCCTACAATGAGCAGTTCTTC.

This rearrangement joins TRBV15 to TRBJ1-2; TRBD1 aligns across 10 bases. Per the germline V gene, CDR1 is LNHNV and CDR2 is YYDKDF (reference sequence). The V and J ends lost 5 bases and 8 bases, in that order; junction bases with no gene match: 11. The CDR3 totals 15 residues. The DNA for the CDR3 is TGTGCCACCAGCCCAAGGACAGGGGGAAGAGGCGGCTACACCTTC. Protein sequence: CATSPRTGGRGGYTF.

This clonotype was counted only a few times. The chain links TRBV10-3 to TRBJ2-4; TRBD1 matches 10 bases. The CDR3 has 16 residues. J gave up 0 bases and V 6 bases, and 5 bases lay outside the gene matches. The V gene's germline CDR1 is ENHRY and CDR2 SYGVKD. CDR3 bases: TGTGCCATCAGCGGGACAGGGGACCCAGCCAAAAACATTCAGTACTTC. Translating it yields CAISGTGDPAKNIQYF.

This sequence joins TRBV7-8 and TRBJ1-1; TRBD1 might be the D (6 bases). Germline CDR1 SGHVS, CDR2 FQNEAQ. The V end was cut by 1 base, the J end by 1 base, with 13 bases between. This CDR3 region has 16 residues. CDR3 sequence (DNA): TGTGCCAGCAGCTTAGTGCCACGACAGGCGAACACTGAAGCTTTCTTT. Amino acid sequence: CASSLVPRQANTEAFF.

The gene calls are TRBV7-2 and TRBJ1-5; TRBD1 is a possible D gene (5 bases). Germline-derived CDR1 and CDR2 are SGHTA and FQGNSA. The CDR3 is 13 residues long. Trimming cost V 0 bases and J 9 bases, with 9 bases left between them. CDR3 bases: TGTGCCAGCAGCTTAGCGGGGGGGGGGCCCCAGCATTTT. Amino acids: CASSLAGGGPQHF.

This clonotype has a single count. The V gene is TRBV4-2, the J gene TRBJ1-1, with D possibly being TRBD1 (6 bases). V lost 1 base and J lost 0, with 15 bases in between. The CDR3 is 17 residues long. From germline, CDR1 is LGHNA and CDR2 YNFKEQ. The CDR3 region is CASSQVGSRGVNTEAFF. As DNA, the CDR3 is TGTGCCAGCAGCCAAGTGGGGTCCAGGGGCGTGAACACTGAAGCTTTCTTT.